The T cell receptor (beta chain) under discussion was sequenced for a study of vaccination and CD4 T cells after COVID-19. Study-level background: Median time from second vaccine dose to sampling was 60 to 80 days (14 to 241).

As to this clonotype: The antigen remains unidentified.

The Oncomine TCR Beta short-read assay sequenced DNA from cultured CD4+ T cells. MiXCR was run by TCRdb on the PCR reads, yielding one entry per CDR3 protein. Of about 15,000 distinct CDR3 sequences in the sample, roughly 55% are singletons; the top ten hold over 15%. Indicated treatment: approximately nine-day PBMC culture with coronavirus spike peptide pools or control peptides (ViraFEST assay). The TCR originated in a human donor who had recovered from COVID-19. Sequences were obtained from CD4+ T cells from blood, cultured in vitro.

The CDR3 bases are TGCAGTGCCCTTGGCCTAGGACAGGGGACGGCAGATACGCAGTATTTT. It codes for CSALGLGQGTADTQYF. The V gene is TRBV20-1, the J gene TRBJ2-3; TRBD1 matches 9 bases. Trimming removed 6 bases from V and 4 bases from J; junction bases left unmatched: 14. This CDR3 spans 16 amino acids. CDR1 and CDR2 from the germline V gene are DFQATT and SNEGSKA (reference sequence).